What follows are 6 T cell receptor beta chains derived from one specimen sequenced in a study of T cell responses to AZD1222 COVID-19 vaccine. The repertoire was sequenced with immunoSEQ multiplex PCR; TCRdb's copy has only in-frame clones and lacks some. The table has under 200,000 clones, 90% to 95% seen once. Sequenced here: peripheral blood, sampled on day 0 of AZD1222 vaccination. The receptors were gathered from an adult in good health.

CDR3 sequence: CASRASGGKGPGELFF. The CDR3 bases are TGCGCCAGCAGAGCCTCGGGGGGGAAGGGTCCCGGGGAGCTGTTTTTT. J is TRBJ2-2 and V is TRBV10-1, with 8 bases aligning to TRBD2. From germline, CDR1 is WNHNN and CDR2 SYGVQD (reference sequence). The CDR3 consists of 16 residues. The V gene end was trimmed by 6 bases and the J gene end by 6 bases; junction bases not matched to a gene: 12.

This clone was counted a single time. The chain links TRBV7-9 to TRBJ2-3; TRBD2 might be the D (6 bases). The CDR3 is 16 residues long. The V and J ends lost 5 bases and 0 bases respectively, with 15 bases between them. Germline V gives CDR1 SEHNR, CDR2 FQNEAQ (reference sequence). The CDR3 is CASSPPPSGSTDTQYF. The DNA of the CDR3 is TGTGCCAGCAGCCCACCCCCAAGCGGGAGCACAGATACGCAGTATTTT.

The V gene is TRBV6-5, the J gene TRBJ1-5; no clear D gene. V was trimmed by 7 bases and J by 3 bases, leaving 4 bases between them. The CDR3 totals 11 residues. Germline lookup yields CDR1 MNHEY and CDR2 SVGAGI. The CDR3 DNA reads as TGTGCCAGCACCGTCAATCAGCCCCAGCATTTT. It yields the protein CASTVNQPQHF.

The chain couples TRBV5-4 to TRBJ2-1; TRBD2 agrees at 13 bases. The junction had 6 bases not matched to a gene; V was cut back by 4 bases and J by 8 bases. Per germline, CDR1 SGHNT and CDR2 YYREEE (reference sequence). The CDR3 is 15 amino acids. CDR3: CASSPRTSGSHEQFF. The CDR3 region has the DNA TGTGCCAGCAGCCCCCGGACTAGCGGGAGCCATGAGCAGTTCTTC.

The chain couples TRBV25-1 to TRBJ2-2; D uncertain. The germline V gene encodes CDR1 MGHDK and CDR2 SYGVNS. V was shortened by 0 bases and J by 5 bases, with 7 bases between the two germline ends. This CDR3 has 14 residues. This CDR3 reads CASSEYKETGELFF. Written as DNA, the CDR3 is TGTGCCAGCAGTGAATATAAGGAGACCGGGGAGCTGTTTTTT.

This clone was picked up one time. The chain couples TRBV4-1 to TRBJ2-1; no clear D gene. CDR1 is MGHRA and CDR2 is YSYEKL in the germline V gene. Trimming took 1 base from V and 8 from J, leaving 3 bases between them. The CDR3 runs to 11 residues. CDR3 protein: CASSQADEQFF. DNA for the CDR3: TGCGCCAGCAGCCAAGCTGATGAGCAGTTCTTC.